Below are 16 T cell receptor beta chains sequenced from a single sample in a study of cytomegalovirus exposure and HLA in healthy donors. Primers for the PCR totalled 60 Vbeta and 13 Jbeta. Profiling relied on immunoSEQ multiplex PCR, and the TCRdb table lists in-frame clones only, not all of them. The data contain fewer than 350,000 clones, 80% to 90% of them singletons. The source material was PBMCs. The receptors originated from a woman aged 18 to 35 in good health and CMV-seronegative.

This chain connects TRBV10-3 to TRBJ1-5, with a possible D match to TRBD1 (5 bases). The germline V gene encodes CDR1 ENHRY and CDR2 SYGVKD. This CDR3 has 16 residues. V shed 5 bases and J shed 2 bases, with 16 bases lying between them. In DNA, the CDR3 is TGTGCCATCAGTCCCGCGGGGCGAGGGGGCAATCAGCCCCAGCATTTT. Residues: CAISPAGRGGNQPQHF.

The CDR3 nucleotides are TGTGCCAGTAGTCCAGGACTAGCGGGGGGCGATGAGCAGTTCTTC. Translation: CASSPGLAGGDEQFF. The chain recombines TRBV19 with TRBJ2-1; 14 positions match TRBD2. This CDR3 has 15 amino acids. Germline CDR1 LNHDA, CDR2 SQIVND (reference sequence). Trimming at V came to 5 bases and at J to 8 bases, leaving 5 bases not matched to a gene.

CDR3 DNA: TGCGCCAGCAGCTTGGACGCTAGCGGGGTCAATACGCAGTATTTT. As protein: CASSLDASGVNTQYF. The chain uses TRBV5-1 and TRBJ2-3, with 9 bases that match TRBD2. Germline V CDR1 and CDR2: SGHRS, YFSETQ. The CDR3 has 15 amino acids. Trimming cost V 0 bases and J 7 bases; bases outside gene matches: 6.

V and J are TRBV6-5 and TRBJ2-2, with no clear D. The germline V and J ends were trimmed by 5 bases and 7 bases, with 11 bases remaining between them. This CDR3 has 13 amino acids. CDR1 MNHEY and CDR2 SVGAGI come from the germline V gene. The CDR3 DNA is TGTGCCAGCAGTGCTAATCCGAGCGGGGAGCTGTTTTTT. Its protein is CASSANPSGELFF.

In this sample, this clone turned up once. This chain joins TRBV5-1 and TRBJ1-2, with a tentative D call TRBD1 (6 bases). This CDR3 region has 13 residues. V dropped 4 bases and J dropped 6 bases, with 13 bases sitting between them. CDR1 and CDR2 (germline): SGHRS, YFSETQ. CDR3 region: CASSPRTDDGYTF. The CDR3, as DNA: TGCGCCAGCAGCCCCCGGACAGACGATGGCTACACCTTC.

V usage is TRBV15 and J usage is TRBJ1-4; no clear D. Trimming removed 0 bases from V and 8 bases from J, with 16 bases in between. The CDR3 is made up of 16 amino acids. Germline V gene data show CDR1 as LNHNV and CDR2 as YYDKDF (reference sequence). CDR3 amino acids: CATSRDGPLEAEKLFF. The DNA of the CDR3 is TGTGCCACCAGCAGAGATGGCCCCCTCGAGGCGGAAAAACTGTTTTTT.

The chain employs TRBV19 and TRBJ2-7; the D gene is possibly TRBD1 (6 bases). The CDR3 sequence is 15 residues long. Germline CDR1 is LNHDA and CDR2 is SQIVND (reference sequence). V shed 5 bases and J shed 1 base, with 15 bases lying between them. CDR3 DNA: TGTGCCAGTAGTCGGGGACAAGGGAATTCCTACGAGCAGTACTTC. Translating gives CASSRGQGNSYEQYF.

This clone occurred once. This chain connects TRBV25-1 to TRBJ2-7; 10 positions agree with TRBD1. The CDR3 has 15 amino acids. CDR1 and CDR2 from the germline V gene are MGHDK and SYGVNS. V shed 6 bases, J shed 4 bases, and the junction held 9 bases outside the gene matches. This chain's CDR3 is CASSESGTGDYEQYF. The CDR3 bases are TGTGCCAGCAGCGAAAGCGGGACAGGGGATTACGAGCAGTACTTC.

The chain recombines TRBV10-3 with TRBJ1-5; D unclear. The CDR3 has 11 amino acids. V was trimmed by 2 bases and J by 15 bases, leaving 11 bases between them. Looked up from germline, CDR1 is ENHRY and CDR2 is SYGVKD. DNA of the CDR3: TGTGCCATCAGTGAGCCCCTAGTTCGGCATTTT. It yields the protein CAISEPLVRHF.

The chain recombines TRBV7-3 with TRBJ1-1, with 9 bases lining up with TRBD1. Germline CDR1 reads SGHTA; CDR2 reads FQGTGA. V was clipped by 4 bases and J by 8 bases; unmatched bases: 2. This CDR3 spans 12 amino acids. The CDR3 sequence: CASSSGQGEAFF. The CDR3 nucleotides are TGTGCCAGCAGCTCAGGACAGGGGGAAGCTTTCTTT.

With respect to this clone: At one end, the junction sequence differs from germline, possibly due to a read error. The chain links TRBV27 to TRBJ1-2; 7 bases align to TRBD1. The CDR3 spans 14 residues. The germline CDR1 and CDR2 sequences are MNHEY and SMNVEV (reference sequence). The CDR3 nucleotides are TGTGCCAGCAGTCTGTCCCGGGACAGATATGGCCACACCTTC. Translated: CASSLSRDRYGHTF.

The chain combines TRBV5-4 with TRBJ2-3, with D perhaps matching TRBD2 (6 bases). CDR3 size: 15 residues. V lost 3 bases and J lost 0, with 11 bases in between. Germline V gene data show CDR1 as SGHNT and CDR2 as YYREEE (reference sequence). The DNA of the CDR3 is TGTGCCAGCAGCTCGCGGGGAACTAGCACAGATACGCAGTATTTT. It yields the protein CASSSRGTSTDTQYF.

V usage is TRBV6-5 and J usage is TRBJ2-3, with D tentatively TRBD1 (5 bases). Germline V gene data show CDR1 as MNHEY and CDR2 as SVGAGI. Trimming removed 2 bases from V and 4 bases from J, with 13 bases in between. The CDR3 runs 15 residues. The CDR3 loop reads CASSYASGAPDTQYF. The CDR3 nucleotides read TGTGCCAGCAGTTACGCGTCTGGGGCCCCAGATACGCAGTATTTT.

The J gene is TRBJ1-3, the V gene TRBV30; D unresolved. Looked up from germline, CDR1 is GTSNPN and CDR2 is SVGIG (reference sequence). With 8 bases removed from V and 3 bases from J, the gap between germline ends came to 14 bases. The CDR3 is 13 amino acids. As DNA, the CDR3 is TGTGCCGGGAAGCTTCTGCTTGGAAACACCATATATTTT. Amino acids: CAGKLLLGNTIYF. The complete variable domain, with remaining parts taken from reference TRBV30 and TRBJ1-3, reads SQTIHQWPATLVQPVGSPLSLECTVEGTSNPNLYWYRQAAGRGLQLLFYSVGIGQISSEVPQNLSASRPQDRQFILSSKKLLLSDSGFYLCAGKLLLGNTIYFGEGSWLTVV.

V gene TRBV11-2 combines with J gene TRBJ1-1, with 7 bases lining up with TRBD1. In germline, CDR1 is SGHAT, CDR2 FQNNGV. Trimming took 1 base from V and 0 from J; bases not matched to a gene: 5. The CDR3 length is 16 residues. This chain's CDR3 is CASSLAGQSLNTEAFF. In nucleotides, the CDR3 is TGTGCCAGCAGCTTAGCGGGACAGTCCCTGAACACTGAAGCTTTCTTT.

This clone was recorded only once. In DNA, the CDR3 is TGTGCCAGCAGCCCTGACAGGGGTAGCTATGGCTACACCTTC. This translates into CASSPDRGSYGYTF. The chain carries TRBV6-1 and TRBJ1-2, with 8 bases matching TRBD1. Losses at the gene ends were 6 bases for V and 4 bases for J; bases not matched to a gene: 7. Germline assignment: CDR1 MNHNS and CDR2 SASEGT. The length of the CDR3 is 14 residues.